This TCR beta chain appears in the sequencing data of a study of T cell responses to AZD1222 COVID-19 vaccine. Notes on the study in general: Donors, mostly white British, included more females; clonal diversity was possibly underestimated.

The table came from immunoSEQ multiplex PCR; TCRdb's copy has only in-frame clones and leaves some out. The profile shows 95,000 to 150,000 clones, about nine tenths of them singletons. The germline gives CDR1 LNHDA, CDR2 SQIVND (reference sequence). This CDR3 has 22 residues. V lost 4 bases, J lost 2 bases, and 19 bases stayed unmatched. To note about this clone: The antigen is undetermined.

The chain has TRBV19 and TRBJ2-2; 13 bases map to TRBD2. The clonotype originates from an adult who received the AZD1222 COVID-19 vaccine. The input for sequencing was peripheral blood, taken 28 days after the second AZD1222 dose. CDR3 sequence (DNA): TGTGCCAGTAGTACTAAGCCGGGACTAGCGGGACGTTTCCACTCTAACACCGGGGAGCTGTTTTTT. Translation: CASSTKPGLAGRFHSNTGELFF.